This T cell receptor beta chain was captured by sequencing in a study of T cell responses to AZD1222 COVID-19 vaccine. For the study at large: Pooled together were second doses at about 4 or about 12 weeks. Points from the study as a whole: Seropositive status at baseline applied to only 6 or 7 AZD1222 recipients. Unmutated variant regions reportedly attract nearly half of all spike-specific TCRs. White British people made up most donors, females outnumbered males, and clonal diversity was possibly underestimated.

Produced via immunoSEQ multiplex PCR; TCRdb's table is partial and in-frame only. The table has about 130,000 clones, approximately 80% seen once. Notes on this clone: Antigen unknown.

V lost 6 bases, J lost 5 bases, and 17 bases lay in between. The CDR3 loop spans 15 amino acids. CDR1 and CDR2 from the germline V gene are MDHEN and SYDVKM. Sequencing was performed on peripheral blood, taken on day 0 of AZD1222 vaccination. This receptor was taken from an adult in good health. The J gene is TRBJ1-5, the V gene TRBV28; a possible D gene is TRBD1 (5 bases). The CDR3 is CASSPDTLGDQPQHF. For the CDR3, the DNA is TGTGCCAGCAGCCCGGACACCTTGGGGGATCAGCCCCAGCATTTT.